The TCR beta chain under discussion was sequenced for a study of CD8 T cells in Susac syndrome (dated by TCRdb to between 2017 and 2020). The study in broad terms: Whether CD8+ T cell activation and differentiation in Susac syndrome was antigen driven was tested using repertoire sequencing. Summary of the overall study and its limitations: The TCR sequencing and HLA analysis was acknowledged to have included a relatively small number of individuals.

RNA was extracted with the RNeasy kit and roughly 0.45 to 1 ug was reverse transcribed using random hexamers. TCR beta CDR3 regions were amplified with the immunoSEQ multiplex PCR assay covering 54 Vbeta and 13 Jbeta segments. PCR amplification bias was corrected using a synthetic template baseline for primer optimization and computational correction. On the authors' methods: Reads were annotated to V, D and J genes per IMGT and analyzed with immunoSEQ Analyzer, keeping only productive sequences. To calculate clonality, Shannon entropy was normalized by log2 of the number of productive unique sequences and then subtracted from one. For each patient and control, public and private clones were evaluated within the 100 most prevalent clones. Clones were defined as Susac-specific if absent from the healthy and MS cohorts, from roughly 1,100 published viral clones and from other ImmuneACCESS disease sequences. TCRdb handled the public reads itself, with Q25 trimming in fastp and clone calling in MiXCR, and kept productive beta chains. CDR3 protein sequences are deduplicated, and each keeps its most common genes and DNA. TCRdb's processing, not the authors', yielded these V and J calls. For this sample the table gives more than 85,000 distinct CDR3 sequences, of which around 95% were detected only once. The ten largest account for 0.096% of the sample.

High-throughput TCR beta sequencing profiled peripheral blood CD8+ and CD4+ T cells from healthy donors, Susac syndrome patients and multiple sclerosis patients. Healthy donors were included as age- and sex-matched controls. Bulk CD8+ and CD4+ T cells were purified magnetically by negative isolation, whereas CD8+ TEMRA cells were enriched by FACS. Blood was drawn into EDTA tubes, processed within 24 hours, and PBMCs were isolated by density gradient centrifugation. PBMCs intended for TCR sequencing were frozen in liquid nitrogen and were later thawed in a 37 degrees C water bath. Purity of sorted or isolated CD4+, CD8+ and CD8+ TEMRA cells was at least 90%. As regards this clonotype: Its antigen remains undetermined. Base qualities are not at hand, and no much larger clone is one base apart.

Taken from the germline V gene, the CDR1 and CDR2 loops are SGHVS and FQNEAQ. The CDR3 covers 15 residues, taking in both the cysteine and the phenylalanine. The sequence is cut down to CDR3 DNA, 45 bases in frame from base 1. Clipping removes 5 bases from V and 3 bases from J, with 7 as the unmatched junction base count. This receptor was identified in a human donor in good health. The sequenced sample was CD4+ T cells from PBMCs. The sequence joins TRBV7-8 to TRBJ2-1; TRBD1 aligns with 7 central bases. The CDR3 reads CASSQPDRYYNEQFF. The bases read TGTGCCAGCAGCCAACCGGACAGGTACTACAATGAGCAGTTCTTC.